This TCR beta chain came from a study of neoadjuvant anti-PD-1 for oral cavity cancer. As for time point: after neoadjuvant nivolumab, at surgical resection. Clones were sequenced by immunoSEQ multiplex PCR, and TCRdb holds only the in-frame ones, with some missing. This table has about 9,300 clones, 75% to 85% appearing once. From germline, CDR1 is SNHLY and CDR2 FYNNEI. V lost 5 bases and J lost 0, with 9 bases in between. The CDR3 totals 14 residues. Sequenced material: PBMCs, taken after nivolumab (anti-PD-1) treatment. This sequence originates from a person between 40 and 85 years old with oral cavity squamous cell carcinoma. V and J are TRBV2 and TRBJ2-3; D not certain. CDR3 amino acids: CASSPGPSTDTQYF. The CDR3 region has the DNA TGTGCCAGCAGTCCTGGACCAAGCACAGATACGCAGTATTTT.